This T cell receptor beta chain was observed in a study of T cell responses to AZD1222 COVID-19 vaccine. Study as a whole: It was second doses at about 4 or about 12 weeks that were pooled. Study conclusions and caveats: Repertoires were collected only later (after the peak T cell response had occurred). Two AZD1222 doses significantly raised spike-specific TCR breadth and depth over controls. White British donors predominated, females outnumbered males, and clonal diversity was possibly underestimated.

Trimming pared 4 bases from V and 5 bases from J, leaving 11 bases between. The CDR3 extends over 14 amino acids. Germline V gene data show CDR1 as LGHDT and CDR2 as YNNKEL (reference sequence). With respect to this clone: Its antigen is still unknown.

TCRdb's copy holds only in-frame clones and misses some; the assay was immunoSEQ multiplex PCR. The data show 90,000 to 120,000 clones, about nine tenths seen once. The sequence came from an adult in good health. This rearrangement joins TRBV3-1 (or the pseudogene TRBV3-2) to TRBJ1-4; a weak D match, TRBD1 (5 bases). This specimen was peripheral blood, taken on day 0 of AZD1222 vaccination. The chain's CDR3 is CASSRKGLNEKLFF. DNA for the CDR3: TGTGCCAGCAGCCGGAAGGGACTGAATGAAAAACTGTTTTTT.